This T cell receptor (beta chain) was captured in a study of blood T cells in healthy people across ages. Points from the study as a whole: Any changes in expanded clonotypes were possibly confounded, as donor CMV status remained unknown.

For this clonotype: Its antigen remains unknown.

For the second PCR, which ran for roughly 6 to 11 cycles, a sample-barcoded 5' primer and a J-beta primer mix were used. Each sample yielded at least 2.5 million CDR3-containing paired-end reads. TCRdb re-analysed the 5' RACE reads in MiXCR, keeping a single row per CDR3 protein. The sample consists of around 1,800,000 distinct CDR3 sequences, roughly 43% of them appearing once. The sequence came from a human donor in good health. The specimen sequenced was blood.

The DNA for the CDR3 is TGCGCCAGCAGCCCAGGACAGGGGGCGCCGGCCGGGGAGCTGTTTTTT. Amino acid sequence: CASSPGQGAPAGELFF. This chain uses TRBV5-1 with TRBJ2-2; 11 bases map to TRBD1. Germline values: CDR1 SGHRS, CDR2 YFSETQ. The CDR3 sequence is 16 residues long. V was clipped by 4 bases and J by 6 bases; unmatched bases: 8.